A selection of T cell receptor beta chains follows, all from one sample in a study of CD8+ T cells in alopecia areata. Here immunoSEQ multiplex PCR was the method, and the copy in TCRdb shows in-frame clones only, minus some. This table holds under 150,000 clones, less than 65% found once. The sample taken for sequencing was CD8+ T cells sorted from blood. Receptors originate from a human donor in good health. Both conserved end residues are part of each CDR3. A D gene is named only where the DNA matches it firmly. A clone size is listed for some rows: how often the clone was seen (once, few, many), or a class if it is expanded.

DNA | CDR3 | V | D | J | size
TGCGCCAGCAGTCGGCTCCGGGACGACGGACAAGGTGGAGAGACCCAGTACTTC | CASSRLRDDGQGGETQYF | TRBV23-1 | NA | TRBJ2-5 | NA
TGTGCCAGCAGTTCCCTCGGGACTAGCGGCTCCTACGAGCAGTACTTC | CASSSLGTSGSYEQYF | TRBV28 | TRBD2 | TRBJ2-7 | NA
TGTGCCAGCAGTTGGACATACACAGATACGCAGTATTTT | CASSWTYTDTQYF | TRBV27 | NA | TRBJ2-3 | NA
TGTGCCAGCAACTCTGGGACCTACGAGCAGTACTTC | CASNSGTYEQYF | TRBV6-6 | NA | TRBJ2-7 | NA
TGTGCCAGCAGTTACGAACAGGGGCCGACGGATACGCAGTATTTT | CASSYEQGPTDTQYF | TRBV6-5 | TRBD1 | TRBJ2-3 | NA
TGTGCCAGCAGCTTGTCCTTCCACCAGAGCAACAATGAGCAGTTCTTC | CASSLSFHQSNNEQFF | TRBV5-4 | NA | TRBJ2-1 | NA
TGTGCCAGCAGTGAAGCTCCGGGGGGGAGCTACGAGCAGTACTTC | CASSEAPGGSYEQYF | TRBV6-1 | TRBD2 | TRBJ2-7 | once
TGTGCCAGCAGCTTAATTTCCAGCCCTTTAGCGGGAGTTGAGACCCAGTACTTC | CASSLISSPLAGVETQYF | TRBV7-9 | TRBD2 | TRBJ2-5 | NA
TGCGCCAGCGTGGCCGGGCCCTCGAGCTCCTACAATGAGCAGTTCTTC | CASVAGPSSSYNEQFF | TRBV23-1 | NA | TRBJ2-1 | NA
TGTGCCAGCAGTGAAGTGGTCCACGATGGCTACACCTTC | CASSEVVHDGYTF | TRBV2 | NA | TRBJ1-2 | NA
TGTGCCAGCAGCCTAAAGGACTTATCCTACAATGAGCAGTTCTTC | CASSLKDLSYNEQFF | TRBV7-9 | NA | TRBJ2-1 | NA
TGCGCCAGCAGCTTGGTCGGGCACTCCTACGAGCAGTACTTC | CASSLVGHSYEQYF | TRBV5-1 | NA | TRBJ2-7 | NA
TGCGCCAGCAGCCAAGACACGGCGGATGGAGAGACCCAGTACTTC | CASSQDTADGETQYF | TRBV4-1 | NA | TRBJ2-5 | few
TGCGCCAGCAGCTTGGTCCCAGATACGCAGTATTTT | CASSLVPDTQYF | TRBV5-1 | NA | TRBJ2-3 | NA
TGTGCCAGCAGCAGGATCCCCGGGGAGCTGTTTTTT | CASSRIPGELFF | TRBV7-9 | NA | TRBJ2-2 | few
TGCGCCAGCAGCTTGAAAAGACTTAGCAATCAGCCCCAGCATTTT | CASSLKRLSNQPQHF | TRBV5-1 | NA | TRBJ1-5 | NA
TGTGCCAGCAGTGAAAATCCGCAGTACTATGGCTACACCTTC | CASSENPQYYGYTF | TRBV25-1 | NA | TRBJ1-2 | NA
TGCGCCAGCAGCCAAGAACCAGGGGCGAGAACTGAAGCTTTCTTT | CASSQEPGARTEAFF | TRBV4-1 | NA | TRBJ1-1 | few
TGCGCCAGCAGCCAAGATCAGAGTAACAGGGATTCAACCGGGGAGCTGTTTTTT | CASSQDQSNRDSTGELFF | TRBV4-1 | NA | TRBJ2-2 | few
TGTGCCAGCAGTGAAAACGGGGGCTATGGCTACACCTTC | CASSENGGYGYTF | TRBV6-1 | NA | TRBJ1-2 | NA
TGCAGCGTTGGGGGACTAGCCGCTCCGAGCTCCTACAATGAGCAGTTCTTC | CSVGGLAAPSSYNEQFF | TRBV29-1 | TRBD2 | TRBJ2-1 | NA
TGTGCCAGCAGTCCCTCCCCCAACTATGGCTACACCTTC | CASSPSPNYGYTF | TRBV27 | NA | TRBJ1-2 | NA
TGTGCCAGCAGTTACATGGGACTGCAAGAGACCCAGTACTTC | CASSYMGLQETQYF | TRBV6-5 | NA | TRBJ2-5 | few
TGTGCCAGCAGCCAAGAGACCGGGGAGCTGTTTTTT | CASSQETGELFF | TRBV5-4 | NA | TRBJ2-2 | NA
TGTGCCAGCAGCCAGGACAGGGGGGTCAGGTGGTCCTACAATGAGCAGTTCTTC | CASSQDRGVRWSYNEQFF | TRBV4-2 | TRBD1 | TRBJ2-1 | NA
TGCAGCGTTGGAGCGGGACATAGCACAGATACGCAGTATTTT | CSVGAGHSTDTQYF | TRBV29-1 | NA | TRBJ2-3 | NA
TGTGCCAGCAGCGTATCCGGGACTAGCGAACAAGAGACCCAGTACTTC | CASSVSGTSEQETQYF | TRBV7-6 | TRBD2 | TRBJ2-5 | NA
TGTGCCAGCAATCTCGCCAGAAGGAGTGGAGGCTACACCTTC | CASNLARRSGGYTF | TRBV9 | NA | TRBJ1-2 | NA